This T cell receptor (beta chain) comes out of a study of a mutant IDH1 vaccine in newly diagnosed glioma. Study at large: Before enrollment, the patients had been treated with radiotherapy alone, temozolomide alone, or both together. Most of them had received both.

The sample's time point: week 35, safety follow-up. A 20-mer mutant IDH1 peptide at 300 ug was injected subcutaneously with topical imiquimod. Worth noting for this clone: The antigen is undetermined.

Profiled with immunoSEQ multiplex PCR; TCRdb holds only in-frame clones, not every one. This sample has 45,000 to 60,000 clones, with around nine tenths found just once. CDR1 and CDR2 from the germline V gene are MNHNS and SASEGT. This CDR3 contains 12 residues. Trimming took off 2 bases at V and 8 bases at J, with 7 bases between the two ends. The V call is TRBV6-1, the J call TRBJ2-1, with D hard to call. The source of this sequence is a woman between 40 and 55 years old with glioma. The source was PBMCs, collected from a glioma patient whose treatment included an IDH1 peptide vaccine. The CDR3 region has the DNA TGTGCCAGCAGTGAACTGGTCTATGAGCAGTTCTTC. Translating it yields CASSELVYEQFF.